Listed here are 8 T cell receptor beta chains from one sample, sequenced in a study of T cell responses to AZD1222 COVID-19 vaccine. Data came from immunoSEQ multiplex PCR; TCRdb stores just in-frame clones and leaves some out. The table records about 180,000 clones, nearly 95% of them present only once. Sample: peripheral blood, taken 28 days after the second AZD1222 dose. The receptors originated from an adult who received the AZD1222 COVID-19 vaccine.

This clone was recorded once. This chain joins TRBV2 and TRBJ1-6, with D perhaps TRBD1 (6 bases). V shed 7 bases and J shed 4 bases, with 14 bases lying between them. Germline V gives CDR1 SNHLY, CDR2 FYNNEI. This CDR3 comprises 15 residues. In DNA form, the CDR3 reads TGTGCCAGCACCAAAGGGGGGGTTTATAATTCACCCCTCCACTTT. It specifies CASTKGGVYNSPLHF.

The chain has TRBV27 and TRBJ1-5, with 7 bases fitting TRBD1. Trimming took 4 bases from V and 6 from J; bases not matched to a gene: 6. The germline gives CDR1 MNHEY, CDR2 SMNVEV (reference sequence). The CDR3 totals 14 residues. CDR3 residues: CASSYDRATQPQHF. The DNA for the CDR3 is TGTGCCAGCAGTTACGACAGGGCTACTCAGCCCCAGCATTTT.

The CDR3: CSVDLGQGAPNTEAFF. The CDR3 DNA reads TGCAGCGTTGATCTTGGACAGGGGGCCCCGAACACTGAAGCTTTCTTT. The gene calls are TRBV29-1 and TRBJ1-1; 11 positions match TRBD1. Unmatched junction bases numbered 7, after V lost 3 bases and J lost 1 base. CDR3 length equals 16 residues. Germline lookup yields CDR1 SQVTM and CDR2 ANQGSEA.

The J gene is TRBJ2-5, the V gene TRBV5-1, with D possibly being TRBD1 (6 bases). Germline V gene data show CDR1 as SGHRS and CDR2 as YFSETQ. The CDR3 has 14 amino acids. V was trimmed by 3 bases and J by 3 bases, leaving 12 bases between them. The CDR3 reads CASSWTVGKETQYF. CDR3 nucleotide sequence: TGCGCCAGCAGCTGGACAGTGGGAAAAGAGACCCAGTACTTC.

CDR3 protein: CASSLDGTGGSYEQYF. The CDR3 DNA reads TGTGCCAGCAGCTTAGACGGGACAGGGGGCTCCTACGAGCAGTACTTC. V gene TRBV11-3 combines with J gene TRBJ2-7, with TRBD1 identical over 11 bases. CDR1 is SGHNT, CDR2 YENEEA, per germline. V gave up 0 bases and J gave up 0 bases; unmatched junction bases: 1. This CDR3 is built from 16 residues.

The chain employs TRBV5-4 and TRBJ1-1; D unclear. The V and J ends lost 4 bases and 1 base respectively, with 8 bases between them. The germline CDR1 and CDR2 sequences are SGHNT and YYREEE (reference sequence). CDR3 length equals 13 residues. The CDR3, as DNA: TGTGCCAGCAGCCCAACAGCGAACACTGAAGCTTTCTTT. Protein product: CASSPTANTEAFF.

This sequence joins TRBV7-2 and TRBJ1-1; D gene uncertain. The V gene lost 6 bases and the J gene lost 2 bases, with 10 bases spanning the gap. CDR1 is SGHTA, CDR2 FQGNSA, per germline. The CDR3 length is 13 residues. DNA of the CDR3: TGTGCCAGCAGTCGTGACATAAACACTGAAGCTTTCTTT. Its translation: CASSRDINTEAFF.

This sequence joins TRBV7-9 and TRBJ1-2; 7 nucleotides line up with TRBD1. Trimming removed 4 bases from V and 0 bases from J; junction bases left unmatched: 8. CDR3 length: 16 residues. The V gene's germline CDR1 is SEHNR and CDR2 FQNEAQ (reference sequence). The DNA of the CDR3 is TGTGCCAGCAGCTGGGAGGGGGCCAGATCTAACTATGGCTACACCTTC. As protein: CASSWEGARSNYGYTF.